The 21 T cell receptor beta chains below come from one sample, sequenced in a study of T cells in Graves' hyperthyroidism and ophthalmopathy. Using RNA transcripts as the source, TCR beta CDR3 regions were amplified. A first-round RT-PCR of the TCR CDR3 used the HTBI primer set. TCRdb called the multiplex PCR reads again in MiXCR, with one record for every CDR3 protein. This sample has 480,000 or so distinct CDR3 sequences, with 40% to 50% found just once. The sample comprised peripheral blood or thyroid tissue (not recorded which). These receptors were obtained from an adult woman with Graves' disease, either hyperthyroidism or ophthalmopathy (not recorded which).

The V and J genes are TRBV5-1 and TRBJ1-6, with 12 bases fitting TRBD1. The germline CDR1 and CDR2 sequences are SGHRS and YFSETQ. The CDR3 covers 15 residues. The V segment lost 6 bases and the J segment 9 bases; nucleotides outside the gene matches: 7. CDR3: CASNAGTGGGSPLHF. As DNA, the CDR3 is TGCGCCAGCAACGCCGGGACAGGGGGCGGTTCACCCCTCCACTTT.

The chain combines TRBV20-1 with TRBJ1-4; D remains unclear. The length of the CDR3 is 14 residues. V was trimmed by 0 bases and J by 10 bases, leaving 15 bases between them. Germline CDR1 and CDR2: DFQATT and SNEGSKA (reference sequence). The CDR3 DNA reads TGCAGTGCTAGAGAGCTTCTTCTGGGAGGAAAACTGTTTTTT. Translation: CSARELLLGGKLFF.

This clonotype was counted a single time. The chain combines TRBV5-5 with TRBJ2-5, with D hard to call. The CDR3 contains 14 residues. Germline values: CDR1 SGHKS, CDR2 YYEKEE (reference sequence). The V and J ends lost 4 bases and 9 bases respectively, with 19 bases between them. The CDR3 bases are TGTGCCAGCAGCCCGACGGATAGCAATCAGCCCCAGTACTTC. Its translation is CASSPTDSNQPQYF.

The chain is built from TRBV7-2 and TRBJ2-3; 12 bases match TRBD2. The CDR3 is 16 amino acids. The ends lost 5 bases at V and 2 bases at J; junction bases unmatched: 5. Germline V gives CDR1 SGHTA, CDR2 FQGNSA. In DNA form, the CDR3 reads TGTGCCAGCAGCATGACTAGCGGGAGTTTCACAGATACGCAGTATTTT. Translated, it gives CASSMTSGSFTDTQYF.

This clonotype was observed once. The rearrangement uses TRBV29-1 and TRBJ1-4; 7 bases line up with TRBD1. The germline gives CDR1 SQVTM, CDR2 ANQGSEA. V shed 4 bases, J shed 0 bases, and the junction held 8 bases outside the gene matches. The CDR3 is 16 amino acids. CDR3 nucleotide sequence: TGCAGCGTTGCGAAAGGGGGCGTAGCAACTAATGAAAAACTGTTTTTT. It translates to CSVAKGGVATNEKLFF.

This chain connects TRBV29-1 to TRBJ2-5, with D unclear. CDR3 length: 13 residues. From germline, CDR1 is SQVTM and CDR2 ANQGSEA. V lost 6 bases, J lost 4 bases, and 15 bases lay in between. CDR3 amino acids: CSVLTTVGETQYF. In nucleotides, the CDR3 is TGCAGCGTGCTGACAACGGTGGGAGAGACCCAGTACTTC.

The chain is built from TRBV10-3 and TRBJ1-2; D unclear. The CDR3 contains 12 residues. V lost 7 bases, J lost 10 bases, and 16 bases lay in between. Germline V gives CDR1 ENHRY, CDR2 SYGVKD. The CDR3: CAIMGGNLNYTF. In DNA form, the CDR3 reads TGTGCCATCATGGGCGGGAACTTAAACTACACCTTC.

This clonotype was recorded at least ten times. The CDR3 protein is CASNIGQGDQPQHF. DNA for the CDR3: TGTGCCAGCAATATCGGACAGGGGGATCAGCCCCAGCATTTT. The chain carries TRBV2 and TRBJ1-5, with 10 bases aligning to TRBD1. CDR1 is SNHLY, CDR2 FYNNEI, per germline. The V gene end was trimmed by 7 bases and the J gene end by 5 bases; junction bases not matched to a gene: 5. The CDR3 has 14 residues.

This clonotype has a count of ten or more. V usage is TRBV29-1 and J usage is TRBJ1-1, with TRBD1 matching 7 bases. V was clipped by 2 bases and J by 11 bases; unmatched bases: 11. The CDR3 totals 13 residues. Germline V gene lookup returns CDR1 SQVTM and CDR2 ANQGSEA. In nucleotides, the CDR3 is TGCAGCGTTGAAAGGCAGGGGGTGAGGATTGCTTTCTTT. This codes for CSVERQGVRIAFF.

Comments on this clonotype: Given a much more abundant clone one base away, this may be a read error. The V and J genes are TRBV10-3 and TRBJ1-2; TRBD1 might be the D (5 bases). The CDR3 runs to 15 residues. Germline V gene data show CDR1 as ENHRY and CDR2 as SYGVKD. The CDR3 nucleotides are TGTGCCATCAGTCAGGGAGACAGTTCTCTCTATGGCTACGCCTTC. Amino acids: CAISQGDSSLYGYAF.

In the case of this clonotype: The junction differs from germline at one of its ends, possibly a read error. The chain employs TRBV7-2 and TRBJ1-3, with D perhaps matching TRBD1 (5 bases). CDR1 and CDR2 from the germline V gene are SGHTA and FQGNSA. The CDR3 has 15 amino acids. Here the CDR3 reads CASSQSDTIGNAIYF. The CDR3 DNA sequence: TGTGCCAGCAGCCAATCGGACACTATTGGAAACGCCATATATTTT.

The chain carries TRBV2 and TRBJ1-5; no clear D gene. The CDR3 runs to 13 residues. V lost 6 bases, J lost 3 bases, and 9 bases lay in between. CDR1 SNHLY and CDR2 FYNNEI come from the germline V gene. CDR3 sequence (DNA): TGTGCCAGCAGCTTTTCGGTCAATCAGCCCCAGCATTTT. It specifies CASSFSVNQPQHF.

The sample holds many counts of this clonotype. V and J are TRBV20-1 and TRBJ1-4, with 8 bases lining up with TRBD1. The junction had 11 bases not matched to a gene; V was cut back by 6 bases and J by 5 bases. Germline loops: CDR1 DFQATT, CDR2 SNEGSKA (reference sequence). The CDR3 has 15 amino acids. This CDR3 reads CSAKPMGQVNEKLFF. The DNA of the CDR3 is TGCAGTGCGAAACCGATGGGACAGGTGAATGAAAAACTGTTTTTT.

V is TRBV29-1 and J is TRBJ2-7, with 7 bases fitting TRBD2. This CDR3 is built from 14 residues. Germline V CDR1 and CDR2: SQVTM, ANQGSEA. The trim removed 8 bases at V and 5 bases at J, leaving 15 bases unmatched. The CDR3 DNA reads TGCAGCAGTGAAGTTATCCGGGAGGCGGACGAGCAGTACTTC. It yields the protein CSSEVIREADEQYF.

This clonotype was found a few times. CDR3 sequence (DNA): TGCTCGTATACGGGACAGGAGTCCTACGAGCAGTACTTC. This codes for CSYTGQESYEQYF. This chain links TRBV20-1 with TRBJ2-7; TRBD1 aligns across 8 bases. This CDR3 has 13 amino acids. The germline V gene encodes CDR1 DFQATT and CDR2 SNEGSKA (reference sequence).

To note about this clonotype: This sequence may be a read error, since a much larger clone differs from it by one base. The chain carries TRBV6-1 and TRBJ1-3, with D possibly TRBD1 on 5 matching bases. The germline V and J ends were trimmed by 5 bases and 7 bases, with 15 bases remaining between them. Germline V gives CDR1 MNHNS, CDR2 SASEGT. The CDR3 is 14 residues long. CDR3 sequence (DNA): TGTGCCAGCAGTTACTTCCAGGGTCGGAACACCATATATTTT. Translating it yields CASSYFQGRNTIYF.

The V call is TRBV9, the J call TRBJ1-1; D unclear. The V and J ends lost 0 bases and 2 bases respectively, with 8 bases between them. CDR1 is SGDLS, CDR2 YYNGEE, per germline. The length of the CDR3 is 14 residues. The CDR3: CASSVVAGNTEAFF. CDR3 DNA: TGTGCCAGCAGCGTAGTGGCGGGAAACACTGAAGCTTTCTTT.

The rearrangement uses TRBV7-2 and TRBJ2-5; 10 nucleotides match TRBD2. The germline CDR1 and CDR2 sequences are SGHTA and FQGNSA. The CDR3 extends over 16 amino acids. J was trimmed by 0 bases and V by 3 bases; bases with no gene match: 4. DNA of the CDR3: TGTGCCAGCAGCTTGGGGCTAGCGGGGGACCAAGAGACCCAGTACTTC. This encodes CASSLGLAGDQETQYF. The complete variable domain, with remaining parts taken from reference TRBV7-2 and TRBJ2-5, reads GAGVSQSPSNKVTEKGKDVELRCDPISGHTALYWYRQSLGQGLEFLIYFQGNSAPDKSGLPSDRFSAERTGGSVSTLTIQRTQQEDSAVYLCASSLGLAGDQETQYFGPGTRLLVL.

On this clonotype itself: A much larger clone differs by one base, so this may be a read error. The genes are TRBV6-1 and TRBJ1-2, with D hard to call. Germline V lookup: CDR1 MNHNS, CDR2 SASEGT. CDR3 length equals 15 residues. The CDR3, as DNA: TGTGCCATCAGTGAAGCGCTGGGGTCTAACTATGGCTACACCTTC. This sequence encodes CAISEALGSNYGYTF.

J is TRBJ1-4 and V is TRBV6-1, with 7 positions matching TRBD1. Trimming removed 4 bases from V and 5 bases from J; junction bases left unmatched: 19. The CDR3 has 19 residues. Germline CDR1 reads MNHNS; CDR2 reads SASEGT. DNA for the CDR3: TGTGCCAGCAGTGGCCGACAGGGTTTGTCCCAAGAACCCAATGAAAAACTGTTTTTT. Its protein product is CASSGRQGLSQEPNEKLFF.

This clonotype has a count of ten or more. This chain connects TRBV20-1 to TRBJ2-5; 15 nucleotides match TRBD2. Germline loops: CDR1 DFQATT, CDR2 SNEGSKA (reference sequence). V lost 6 bases and J lost 5; bases outside the gene matches: 16. The CDR3 has 18 amino acids. The CDR3: CSAKIPGLAGGGVETQYF. The CDR3 nucleotides read TGCAGTGCGAAAATCCCGGGACTAGCGGGAGGCGGGGTGGAGACCCAGTACTTC.